This T cell receptor beta chain was captured in a study of response to subunit inactivated influenza vaccine (dated by TCRdb to between 2017 and 2018). With respect to the entire study: Deep quantitative T cell receptor repertoire profiling was used in the study to track responses to a trivalent subunit inactivated influenza vaccine.

On this clonotype itself: It has no known antigen specificity. Per-base quality was not reported, and no clone a single base away is much larger than it.

Trimming leaves V shorter by 0 bases and J shorter by 0 bases, with the junction holding 5 bases beyond the gene matches. The germline V gene encodes CDR1 MNHEY and CDR2 SVGEGT. The CDR3 starts with the cysteine, ends with the phenylalanine, and has 17 residues. Left in the record is the CDR3 DNA by itself, 51 bases read in frame from the first base. Summary of the overall study and its limitations: The authors suggested that each seasonal influenza vaccination may recruit only a limited number of new T cells.

Receptor libraries were prepared by RT-PCR. For sequencing, an Illumina HiSeq 2500 was employed. TCRdb redid the processing of the public reads, applying fastp at Q25 and MiXCR, and retained in-frame beta chains. Under each unique CDR3 protein, matching rows form one entry showing the most common genes and DNA. The table for this sample lists fewer than 250,000 distinct CDR3 sequences; around an eighth of them were counted only once. Clones ranked in the top ten supply approximately 24% of the sample. The clonotype was recovered from a man between 45 and 60 years old who received an inactivated influenza vaccine. Donor details come from another sample of the same person, matched by shared clones. The sequences come from CD8+ T cells sorted from PBMCs, collected 5 days after vaccination. This sequence uses TRBV6-2 or TRBV6-3 and TRBJ1-5, with 7 bases matching TRBD1. The CDR3 region has the sequence CASSYSPGQDSNQPQHF. Read as DNA, the sequence is TGTGCCAGCAGTTACTCTCCCGGACAGGATAGCAATCAGCCCCAGCATTTT.